This T cell receptor (beta chain) came from a study of T-cell reconstitution after alpha-beta-depleted transplantation in children. The CDR3 runs to 14 residues. CDR1 and CDR2 (germline): ENHRY, SYGVKD. The V and J ends lost 7 bases and 0 bases respectively, with 12 bases between them. Findings of the study overall: Newly generated T cells supplied most T-cell counts and diversity one year post-transplant.

This clonotype has a count of ten or more. Its antigen remains unidentified. Preparation of the TCRbeta library was carried out with unique molecular identifiers. Using its own MiXCR run on the PCR reads, TCRdb lists one record per CDR3 protein. The sample includes 250,000 to 300,000 distinct CDR3 sequences, over 7% of them seen just once. This clonotype originated in a female patient aged 2-15 years who had a stem cell transplant for Fanconi anemia, so the T cells may come from the graft donor. Sequenced here: peripheral blood, sampled 360 days after TCRalphabeta/CD19-depleted stem cell transplant. This chain connects TRBV10-3 to TRBJ1-1; D uncertain. CDR3 bases: TGTGCCATCACTCGTGGCAAAATGAACACTGAAGCTTTCTTT. Translating gives CAITRGKMNTEAFF.